This T cell receptor beta chain is drawn from a study of blood T cell repertoires in COVID-19. The count of this clone is one. With 7 bases removed from V and 0 bases from J, the gap between germline ends came to 12 bases. Per the germline V gene, CDR1 is SNHLY and CDR2 is FYNNEI. This CDR3 is built from 14 residues. The protocol was immunoSEQ multiplex PCR, while the TCRdb copy is restricted to in-frame clones and leaves out a portion. The sample lists approximately 91,000 clones; 60% to 85% were seen once. Input material: peripheral blood. This sequence joins TRBV2 and TRBJ1-1; D remains ambiguous. The sequence was obtained from a woman of 80 years or more with acute or convalescent COVID-19. The CDR3 sequence: CASIGIGLNTEAFF. In nucleotides, the CDR3 is TGTGCCAGCATCGGGATAGGGCTGAACACTGAAGCTTTCTTT.